This TCR gamma chain was captured in a study of Vδ1+ human thymocytes. Study-level results: Donors shared many TRG clonotypes but few TRD clonotypes. Thymic delta-chain repertoires held roughly 18% Vdelta2 sequences and few Vdelta3, despite high sort purity. In the thymus, TRG and TRD repertoires looked highly polyclonal with Gaussian CDR3 lengths.

J lost 5 bases, V lost 0 bases, and 4 bases had no gene match. The CDR3 covers 13 residues. Germline V lookup: CDR1 VENAVY, CDR2 YDSYNSRV. Concerning this clone itself: The antigen remains undetermined.

Thymocytes were sorted as CD3+ TCRVdelta1+ TCRVdelta2- after alphabeta T cell depletion. Between roughly 98% and 99.6% of sorted thymocytes were Vdelta1+. Sequences come from RNA converted to cDNA by reverse transcription. Pooled V-gene forward primers with one constant-region reverse primer generated the CDR3 amplicons by multiplex PCR. TCRdb fed the multiplex PCR reads into CATT to redo clone calling. The top ten clones hold roughly 2% of a sample with 36,000 or so gamma-chain clones, over 20% of them seen once. The chain carries TRGV8 and TRGJ1 or TRGJ2. This sequence originates from a girl under three years old who had congenital heart surgery. Sequencing was done on a sample of Vdelta1+ gamma-delta thymocytes from the thymus. Sample subset: FACS-sorted CD3+ TCRalphabeta- TCRVdelta1+ TCRVdelta2- thymocytes. In DNA, the CDR3 is TGTGCCACCTGGGATAGGACCGATTATAAGAAACTCTTT. Its protein product is CATWDRTDYKKLF.